This TCR beta chain was obtained from a study of Ad26.COV2.S vaccination and SARS-CoV-2 variants (dated by TCRdb to the early 2020s). About the investigation overall: Donors in the vaccine arm were drawn from COV1001, a multicentre, randomized, double-blind, placebo-controlled phase I-IIa trial testing Ad26.COV2.S in healthy adults. Ad26.COV2.S was given intramuscularly at 5x10^10 or 1x10^11 viral particles, as a single shot or as two shots 56 days apart. TCRbeta repertoire sequencing served as the tool for gauging how specific and how broad the SARS-CoV-2-reactive T cell receptors were following Ad26.COV2.S vaccination. The TCR-sequenced set comprised around 30 samples: about 19 Ad26.COV2.S vaccine recipients, 5 placebo recipients and 8 SARS-CoV-2 convalescent individuals. Trial participants were randomized into five groups of five, in which low-dose or high-dose Ad26.COV2.S was given once or twice, or placebo was given on both occasions. Investigators remained blinded to trial group allocation during experiments and outcome assessment.

The treatment or condition label of this sample denotes: over 15 received Ad26.COV2.S at low or high dose, single or two shots; several received placebo; per-sample allocation not given. Repertoires of vaccine and placebo recipients were sequenced from samples taken on day 63 after the first injection. In Cohort 1b, about 27 adults aged 18-55 years were enrolled at a single site in Boston, USA, between 29 July and 7 August 2020. As a vaccine, Ad26.COV2.S was a replication-incompetent adenovirus type 26 vector that expressed a prefusion-stabilized SARS-CoV-2 spike protein derived from the original Wuhan strain. The immunoSEQ Assay was the method used to sequence TCRbeta CDR3 regions. After extraction, genomic DNA underwent amplification by bias-controlled multiplex PCR, followed by high-throughput sequencing. The study's own analysis went as follows. To quantify the absolute abundance of each unique TCRbeta CDR3 region, sequences were collapsed and filtered. T cell fraction was estimated by normalizing TCRbeta template counts to usable DNA, which was measured by amplifying reference genes present in all nucleated cells. Repertoire TCRs were annotated as SARS-CoV-2-specific by exact matching of V gene, CDR3 amino acid sequence and J gene to a known reactive TCR set. The reference SARS-CoV-2 TCR set was derived from MIRA and filtered for enrichment in COVID-19-positive ImmuneCODE repertoires, a step that removed public or cross-reactive TCRs. Drawing on the MIRA antigens, annotated TCRs were analysed further at the level of specific ORF or position within ORF. Breadth was defined as annotated unique rearrangements over total unique productive rearrangements; depth was the summed frequency of those rearrangements. Group comparisons of TCR breadth used two-sided Wilcoxon rank-sum tests. TCRdb took over this immuneACCESS table, retaining in-frame rearrangements with V and J assigned. Such tables are incomplete; in checked studies, under half of the missing clones stem from an unresolved V gene, and the remainder is unexplained. Clonal size and the V and J genes are those of that table, whereas D and trimming came from the DNA. Counted in this sample were 450,000 to 550,000 clones; nearly 90% of them appeared once. Clones ranked in the top ten supply approximately 2.5% of the sample.

From cysteine to phenylalanine, the CDR3 is 12 amino acids long. The DNA shown is the 36-base CDR3, in frame from base 1. The germline V gene gives CDR1 as MDHEN and CDR2 as SYDVKM. V lost 4 bases and J lost 13 bases, and the count of bases not matched to a germline gene is 5. About this clone itself: Its antigen is currently not known. Per-nucleotide qualities are absent, and no much larger clonotype sits a single base away.

On the study overall, not on this receptor specifically: Spike-specific TCR breadth was higher in Ad26.COV2.S recipients than in placebo recipients (P = 0.0014). The authors noted that total T cell responses may have been underestimated by the TCR breadth and depth analyses. After vaccination, substantial breadth of spike-specific CD8+ and CD4+ T cell responses was reported. Vaccine and placebo recipients had similar non-spike TCR breadth, a finding consistent with the vaccine containing only spike. The study was not powered for comparison of responses between vaccine doses or regimens.

The chain couples TRBV28 to TRBJ2-2, with 8 bases in between that match TRBD1. The input for sequencing was peripheral blood, taken in a trial of Ad26.COV2.S vaccine versus placebo. The sequence was collected from a person aged 18-65 years who received the Ad26.COV2.S COVID-19 vaccine or a placebo. Here the CDR3 is given as CASSSRTGWLFF. The DNA sequence is given as TGTGCCAGCAGTTCTAGGACAGGGTGGCTGTTTTTT.